Here is one TCR beta chain with its context. Its antigen is unidentified. These data are taken from a study of siplizumab effects on memory and regulatory T cells. General study points: A mean of about 69% of mappable alloreactive CD4+ clones were Treg-derived with siplizumab, compared with less than 30% in controls. Roughly 75-96% of proliferating CD4+ or CD8+ clones lacked a naive or memory phenotype that could be assigned.

This CDR3 region has 15 residues. From germline, CDR1 is SGDLS and CDR2 YYNGEE. J gave up 1 base and V 3 bases, and 4 bases lay outside the gene matches. TCRdb's copy holds only in-frame clones and misses some; the assay was immunoSEQ multiplex PCR. The sample has more than 85,000 clones; more than 85% are singletons. Material for sequencing was CD4+ T cells sorted from blood. V usage is TRBV9 and J usage is TRBJ2-7, with 10 bases fitting TRBD1. This receptor was identified in a human donor in good health. Some clones in this sample may be carry-over from other donors' samples. CDR3 in DNA: TGTGCCAGCAGCGAGATGGGACAGGGGTCCTACGAGCAGTACTTC. Translating it yields CASSEMGQGSYEQYF. The complete variable domain, with remaining parts taken from reference TRBV9 and TRBJ2-7, reads DSGVTQTPKHLITATGQRVTLRCSPRSGDLSVYWYQQSLDQGLQFLIQYYNGEERAKGNILERFSAQQFPDLHSELNLSSLELGDSALYFCASSEMGQGSYEQYFGPGTRLTVT.